The entry below describes one T cell receptor beta chain. Its recognized antigen is unknown. There are no base qualities to consult, and no much larger clone falls within one base. The trial excluded patients who had a history of autoimmune disease or were on systemic immunosuppression. Peripheral blood for TCR sequencing was collected from all dose cohorts at baseline, on cycle 4 day 1, and on cycle 7 day 1. The samples were drawn from a first-in-human, open-label, multicenter phase I dose-escalation trial of ivuxolimab. Adults with locally advanced or metastatic head and neck squamous cell, hepatocellular, melanoma or renal cell carcinoma were enrolled in the trial. Before TCR sequencing, CD4+ and CD8+ T cells were separately sorted from peripheral blood. To sequence the TCRbeta CDR3 region, genomic DNA was isolated from the sorted cells. The immunoSEQ Assay was used to sequence the TCRbeta CDR3 regions. The clones in this table, taken by TCRdb from immuneACCESS, are in-frame only. Not every clone is retained; where verified, under half of the shortfall comes from an unresolved V gene, and the cause of the rest is unknown. Counted in this sample were 50,000 to 65,000 clones; approximately 85% of them appeared once. More than 0.8% of the sample is held by the ten biggest clonotypes.

The sample originates from a study of OX40 agonist ivuxolimab in advanced cancers. Background on the whole study: The costimulatory receptor OX40 (CD134) was targeted by ivuxolimab, a fully human IgG2 agonistic monoclonal antibody. Peripheral TCRbeta sequencing aimed to test whether ivuxolimab altered TCR sequence diversity and caused clonal T-cell expansion. Prior anti-PD-1, anti-PD-L1 or anti-CTLA-4 therapy was permitted, and checkpoint inhibitors had been received by 30% to 40% of dose-escalation patients. A male proportion of 75% to 85% and a mean age of roughly 58 years, ranging from about 20 to 80, were recorded for the dose-escalation cohort. Among the roughly 50 dose-escalation patients, about 19 had hepatocellular carcinoma, about 15 melanoma, 9 renal cell carcinoma and 9 head and neck cancer. The paper describes the monotherapy dose-escalation part (N of about 50 patients) of the phase I trial of ivuxolimab. Partial responses were achieved by three dose-escalation patients, of whom one had hepatocellular carcinoma and two had cutaneous melanoma. Intravenous ivuxolimab was administered to patients every 2 weeks at six dose levels: 0.01, 0.1, 0.3, 1.5, 3 and 10 mg/kg. The research as a whole found: After ivuxolimab, more expanded clones were found on average in CD8+ T cells than in CD4+ T cells. The antigen specificity of the clonally expanded peripheral T cells was not determined. Partial responders in the 0.1-3.0 mg/kg groups had among the lowest normalized peripheral clonal expansion, especially among CD8+ T cells. Low levels of normalized T-cell clonal expansion were also shown by some nonresponding patients. At doses of 0.1 to 3.0 mg/kg, clonal expansion of both CD4+ and CD8+ T cells in blood was seen between baseline and week 6.

V is cut back by 6 bases and J by 4 bases, with 5 bases in the junction unmatched. Sequences MNHNS (CDR1) and SASEGT (CDR2) are obtained from the germline V gene. Measured from the cysteine to the phenylalanine, the CDR3 is 14 residues long. Only CDR3 DNA remains: 42 bases, in frame from the first base. The V gene is TRBV6-1 and the J gene is TRBJ1-2; TRBD1 matches 10 bases in the middle. Sequences were derived from CD4+ or CD8+ T cells sorted from blood, sampled in a trial of the OX40 agonist ivuxolimab. This TCR derives from an adult with an advanced solid tumor such as melanoma, head and neck, liver or kidney cancer. The sequenced DNA: TGTGCCAGCAGGAGGGACAGGGGCACCTATGGCTACACCTTC. Translated, it gives CASRRDRGTYGYTF.